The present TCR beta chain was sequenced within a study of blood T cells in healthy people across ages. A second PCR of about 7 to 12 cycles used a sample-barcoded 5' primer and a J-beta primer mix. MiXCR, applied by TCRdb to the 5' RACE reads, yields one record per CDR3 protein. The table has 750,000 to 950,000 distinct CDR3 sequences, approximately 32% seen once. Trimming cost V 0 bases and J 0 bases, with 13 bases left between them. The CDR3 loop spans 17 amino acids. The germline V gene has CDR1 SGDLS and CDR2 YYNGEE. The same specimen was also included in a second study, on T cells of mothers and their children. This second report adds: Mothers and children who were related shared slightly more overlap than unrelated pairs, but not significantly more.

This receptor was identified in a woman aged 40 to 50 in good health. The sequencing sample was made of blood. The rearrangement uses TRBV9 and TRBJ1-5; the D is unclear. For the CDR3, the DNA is TGTGCCAGCAGCGTAGAACCCAGCCCCCCTAGCAATCAGCCCCAGCATTTT. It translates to CASSVEPSPPSNQPQHF.